This note documents a single T cell receptor (beta chain) sequence. This clone was recorded only once. Its recognized antigen is unknown. No much larger clonotype is one base removed from it; base qualities were not supplied. The CDR3 regions of human TCRbeta chains were analyzed by immunosequencing. The published analysis was carried out like this. Repertoire TCRs were matched against a reference library of SARS-CoV-2-specific TCRs generated with the MIRA antigen-specificity platform. Breadth was defined as the fraction of unique TCRs that were SARS-CoV-2-associated. Depth was defined as the fraction of total T cells that were SARS-CoV-2-associated. Using the MIRA data, each spike-specific TCR was assigned both to the spike region to which the TCR was reactive and to a CD4 or CD8 class. Log10-transformed breadth and depth values were compared by one-way ANOVA with Sidak's multiple comparisons tests. TCRdb took this table from immuneACCESS and kept in-frame rearrangements with V and J called. Such tables lack part of the clones; where checked against another copy, unresolved V genes explain under half of the gap, and the rest is unexplained. The V and J calls and the clone size are those of that table, but D and trimming were determined from the DNA. This sample lists under 95,000 clones; almost 90% were detected once. In total, the top ten clones hold around 1.5% of the sample.

The time point label corresponds to: about 28 days (+/-7) after the second vaccine dose. AZD1222 recipients with second doses at about 4 weeks or about 12 weeks were pooled, because spike-specific TCR depth and breadth did not differ between schedules. Vaccinee samples came from UK trials COV001 and COV002, including a single-blind randomized controlled phase 2/3 trial of AZD1222 (ChAdOx1 nCoV-19) in healthy adults. For TCRbeta chain sequencing, PBMC samples were collected from trial participants at day 0 and at day 28 after the second dose. Via the germline V gene, CDR1 is MGHDK and CDR2 SYGVNS. From the cysteine through the phenylalanine, the CDR3 covers 13 amino acids. Just CDR3 DNA is preserved here, 39 bases in frame from base 1. Relative to germline, V is 3 bases shorter and J is 7 bases shorter, with 7 bases between their ends. This sample was included in a study of T cell responses to AZD1222 COVID-19 vaccine (dated by TCRdb to the early 2020s). Background for the entire study: A total of approximately 240 trial participants underwent TCR sequencing, of whom roughly 210 received two doses of AZD1222 and about 25 received two doses of the MenACWY control vaccine. Enrollment into the trials was organized by age into subgroups of 18-55, 56-69 and 70-plus years, and those subgroups contained 148, 28 and 57 TCR-sequenced participants, respectively. Points the paper makes about the study in general: After two AZD1222 doses, spike-specific TCR breadth and depth were significantly higher than at day 0 and than in MenACWY recipients. Because no samples from the day 14 peak response were available, repertoires could be characterized only after the peak T cell response. Only a handful of AZD1222 recipients were SARS-CoV-2 seropositive at baseline, limiting conclusions about previously exposed vaccinees. The whole spike protein was spanned by vaccine-associated CD4 TCRs, and dominant responses were seen in regions 160-218 and 743-854. Reportedly, close to half of the unique spike-specific TCRs recognized epitopes lying outside the regions that are mutated in the B.1.351 and B.1.1.7 variants. The 56-69-year group was small, and its depth increase did not reach significance, likely because of low power. Most participants were white British and females outnumbered males, and the authors suggested that clonal diversity may have been underestimated.

Rearrangement joined TRBV25-1 to TRBJ1-6; too little of a D gene remains to name it. The receptor comes from an adult who received the AZD1222 COVID-19 vaccine. This specimen was peripheral blood, taken 28 days after the second AZD1222 dose. The CDR3 here reads CASSELGNSPLHF. In nucleotides, the sequence is TGTGCCAGCAGTGAGCTAGGGAATTCACCCCTCCACTTT.